These 2 T cell receptor beta chains share one sample of origin, sequenced in a study of blood T cell repertoires in COVID-19. Produced via immunoSEQ multiplex PCR; TCRdb's table is partial and in-frame only. The sample has around 47,000 clones, 81% seen once. The sequenced sample consisted of peripheral blood. The receptor set was obtained from a woman aged 80 or older with COVID-19, enrolled during active disease.

This clone was detected only once. CDR3 DNA: TGCGCCAGCAGTCAGGGCGGTGTCTCCTACGAGCAGTACTTC. Protein product: CASSQGGVSYEQYF. This sequence joins TRBV5-1 and TRBJ2-7; possible D gene TRBD1, 5 bases. Per the germline V gene, CDR1 is SGHRS and CDR2 is YFSETQ. CDR3 length: 14 residues. V was pared by 5 bases and J by 0 bases, with 12 bases between. The full variable domain, completed using reference TRBV5-1 and TRBJ2-7, is KAGVTQTPRYLIKTRGQQVTLSCSPISGHRSVSWYQQTPGQGLQFLFEYFSETQRNKGNFPGRFSGRQFSNSRSEMNVSTLELGDSALYLCASSQGGVSYEQYFGPGTRLTVT.

The chain carries TRBV6-2 or TRBV6-3 and TRBJ2-7; no reliable D call. CDR3 size: 12 residues. The V and J ends lost 6 bases and 0 bases respectively, with 6 bases between them. Germline values: CDR1 MNHEY, CDR2 SVGEGT. CDR3: CASSSYSYEQYF. DNA for the CDR3: TGTGCCAGCAGCTCGTACTCCTACGAGCAGTACTTC.